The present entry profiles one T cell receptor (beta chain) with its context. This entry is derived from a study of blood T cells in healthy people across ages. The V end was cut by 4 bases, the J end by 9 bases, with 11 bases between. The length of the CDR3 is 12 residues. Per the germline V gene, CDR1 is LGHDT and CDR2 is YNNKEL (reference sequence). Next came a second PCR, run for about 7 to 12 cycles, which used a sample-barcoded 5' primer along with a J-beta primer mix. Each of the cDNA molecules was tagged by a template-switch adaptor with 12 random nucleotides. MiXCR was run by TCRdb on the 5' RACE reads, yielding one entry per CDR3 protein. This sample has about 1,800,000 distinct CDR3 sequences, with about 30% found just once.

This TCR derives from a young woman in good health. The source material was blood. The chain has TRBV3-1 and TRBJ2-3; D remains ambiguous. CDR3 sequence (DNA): TGTGCCAGCAGCCTCCCTTCAGGCACGCAGTATTTT. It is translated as CASSLPSGTQYF.